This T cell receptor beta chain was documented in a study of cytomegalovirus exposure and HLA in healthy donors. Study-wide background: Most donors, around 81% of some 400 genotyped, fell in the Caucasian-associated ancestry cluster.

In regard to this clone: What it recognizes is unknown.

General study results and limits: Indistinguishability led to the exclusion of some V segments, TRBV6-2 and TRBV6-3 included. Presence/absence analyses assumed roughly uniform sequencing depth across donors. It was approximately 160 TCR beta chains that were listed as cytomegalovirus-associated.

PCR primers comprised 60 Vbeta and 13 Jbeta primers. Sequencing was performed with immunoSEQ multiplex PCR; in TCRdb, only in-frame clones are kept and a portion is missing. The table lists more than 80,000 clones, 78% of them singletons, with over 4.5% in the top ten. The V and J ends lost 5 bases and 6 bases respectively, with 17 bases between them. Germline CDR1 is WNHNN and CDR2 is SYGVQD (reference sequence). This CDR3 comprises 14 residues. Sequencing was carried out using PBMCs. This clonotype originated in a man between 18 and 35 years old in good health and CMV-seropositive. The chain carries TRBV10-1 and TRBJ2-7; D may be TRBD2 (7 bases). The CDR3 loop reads CASSRRELGGEQYF. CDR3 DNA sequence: TGCGCCAGCAGTAGGCGGGAGCTAGGGGGCGAGCAGTACTTC.